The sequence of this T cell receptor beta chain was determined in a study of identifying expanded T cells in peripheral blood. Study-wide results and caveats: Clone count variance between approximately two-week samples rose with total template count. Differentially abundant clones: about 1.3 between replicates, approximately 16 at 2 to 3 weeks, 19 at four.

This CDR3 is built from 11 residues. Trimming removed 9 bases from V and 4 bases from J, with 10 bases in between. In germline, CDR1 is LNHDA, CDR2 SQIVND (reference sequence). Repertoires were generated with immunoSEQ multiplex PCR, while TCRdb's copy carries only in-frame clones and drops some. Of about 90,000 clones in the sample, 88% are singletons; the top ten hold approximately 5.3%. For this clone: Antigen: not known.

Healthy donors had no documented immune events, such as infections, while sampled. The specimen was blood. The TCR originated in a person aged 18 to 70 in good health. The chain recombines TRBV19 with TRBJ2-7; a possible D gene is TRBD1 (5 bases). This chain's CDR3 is CASQGEYEQYF. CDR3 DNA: TGTGCCAGCCAAGGGGAATACGAGCAGTACTTC. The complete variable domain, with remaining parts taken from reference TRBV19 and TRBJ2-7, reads DGGITQSPKYLFRKEGQNVTLSCEQNLNHDAMYWYRQDPGQGLRLIYYSQIVNDFQKGDIAEGYSVSREKKESFPLTVTSAQKNPTAFYLCASQGEYEQYFGPGTRLTVT.